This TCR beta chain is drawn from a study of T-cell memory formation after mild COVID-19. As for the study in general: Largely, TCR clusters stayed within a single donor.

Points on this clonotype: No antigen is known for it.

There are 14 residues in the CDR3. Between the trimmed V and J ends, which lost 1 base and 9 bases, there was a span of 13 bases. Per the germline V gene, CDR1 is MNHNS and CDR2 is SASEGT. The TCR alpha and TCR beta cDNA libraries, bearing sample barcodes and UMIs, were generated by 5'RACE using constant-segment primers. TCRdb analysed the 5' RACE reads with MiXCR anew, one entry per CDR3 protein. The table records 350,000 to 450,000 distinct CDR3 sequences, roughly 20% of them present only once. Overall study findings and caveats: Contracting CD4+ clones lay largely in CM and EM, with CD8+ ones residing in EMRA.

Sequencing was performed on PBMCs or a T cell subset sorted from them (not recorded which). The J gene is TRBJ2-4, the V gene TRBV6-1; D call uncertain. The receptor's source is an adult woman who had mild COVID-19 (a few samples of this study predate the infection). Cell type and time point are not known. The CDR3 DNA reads TGTGCCAGCAGTGAAGGTTACATCAGAGTCATTCAGTACTTC. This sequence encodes CASSEGYIRVIQYF.